The next 7 T cell receptor beta chains were all read from a single sample in a study of T cells after posttransplantation cyclophosphamide. Assay: immunoSEQ multiplex PCR; the TCRdb copy retains only in-frame clones and omits some. The repertoire consists of tens of thousands of clones, with roughly 91% occurring once and the leading ten covering 0.1%. The naive gate required viable CD3+CD4+ or CD3+CD8+ cells with CCR7+CD45RA+CD45RO-CD95-CD27+CD28+ phenotype. The specimen sequenced was naive CD4+ T cells sorted from blood. The receptors originated from a man aged 30 to 39 in good health and a related stem cell transplant donor.

Here the CDR3 reads CASSQNRDYGEQYF. Written as DNA, the CDR3 is TGCGCCAGCAGCCAGAATCGGGACTACGGGGAGCAGTACTTC. The chain combines TRBV4-1 with TRBJ2-7; TRBD2 matches at 7 bases. The CDR3 covers 14 residues. CDR1 is MGHRA and CDR2 is YSYEKL in the germline V gene. Trimming at V came to 3 bases and at J to 7 bases, leaving 9 bases not matched to a gene.

V usage is TRBV6-5 and J usage is TRBJ1-6, with no clear D. The CDR3 is 14 amino acids. Trimming left V 6 bases short and J 10 bases short, with 16 bases between. In germline, CDR1 is MNHEY, CDR2 SVGAGI. The CDR3 DNA sequence: TGTGCCAGCAGGAAAGAGGGTAATCACTCACCCCTCCACTTT. Protein: CASRKEGNHSPLHF.

The rearrangement links TRBV5-4 to TRBJ2-7, with D hard to call. Trimming removed 0 bases from V and 5 bases from J, with 15 bases in between. The CDR3 contains 15 residues. Germline CDR1 is SGHNT and CDR2 is YYREEE (reference sequence). This CDR3 reads CASSLDSLPTDEQYF. CDR3 DNA: TGTGCCAGCAGCTTGGACAGCCTTCCAACAGACGAGCAGTACTTC.

This chain joins TRBV29-1 and TRBJ1-1, with TRBD1 matching over 9 bases. Per the germline V gene, CDR1 is SQVTM and CDR2 is ANQGSEA. This CDR3 spans 17 amino acids. Unmatched junction bases numbered 9, after V lost 1 base and J lost 0 bases. The CDR3 coding sequence is TGCAGCGTTGAAGTCAGTGACAGGGGGTTGTTGAACACTGAAGCTTTCTTT. This sequence encodes CSVEVSDRGLLNTEAFF.

The chain links TRBV18 to TRBJ2-7, with a tentative D call TRBD1 (5 bases). The length of the CDR3 is 15 residues. Germline lookup yields CDR1 KGHSH and CDR2 LQKENI. The V and J ends lost 1 base and 0 bases respectively, with 10 bases between them. CDR3 sequence: CASSPQGDPSYEQYF. The CDR3 region has the DNA TGTGCCAGCTCACCACAAGGGGATCCCTCCTACGAGCAGTACTTC.

The chain has TRBV6-1 and TRBJ2-5; a possible D gene is TRBD2 (6 bases). Germline V gives CDR1 MNHNS, CDR2 SASEGT. Trimming took 4 bases from V and 4 from J, leaving 10 bases between them. The CDR3 is 13 amino acids. CDR3 region: CASSGVAVETQYF. Here the CDR3 DNA reads TGTGCCAGCAGTGGGGTAGCGGTAGAGACCCAGTACTTC.

As to this clone: The sample has other DNA sequences that encode this CDR3 too. The chain uses TRBV9 and TRBJ1-6; D unclear. V was cut by 4 bases and J by 8 bases, with 19 bases left in between. Germline loops: CDR1 SGDLS, CDR2 YYNGEE. This CDR3 is built from 16 residues. This CDR3 is CASSPQSRARHSPLHF. The CDR3 nucleotides are TGTGCCAGCAGCCCTCAGTCTCGTGCTAGGCATTCACCCCTCCACTTT.